This TCR beta chain was captured in a study of radiation and T cells in renal cell carcinoma. The CDR3 is made up of 13 amino acids. CDR1 and CDR2 from the germline V gene are GTSNPN and SVGIG (reference sequence). The V gene lost 0 bases and the J gene lost 7 bases, with 9 bases spanning the gap. Documented time point: baseline pretreatment blood. Sample treatment: 15 Gy SBRT to primary tumor, nephrectomy 4 weeks later. The table came from immunoSEQ multiplex PCR; TCRdb's copy has only in-frame clones and leaves some out. This sample yields 95,000 to 150,000 clones, of which approximately 82% are seen a single time; about 2.9% belongs to the top ten.

Sequenced material: blood, taken from a patient whose treatment included radiotherapy and nephrectomy. This rearrangement joins TRBV30 to TRBJ1-4; the D is unclear. This receptor was obtained from a woman aged 60-70 years with renal cell carcinoma. CDR3 coding DNA: TGTGCCTGGAGTGTAGGGCAGCTTGAAAAACTGTTTTTT. Residues: CAWSVGQLEKLFF.